This T cell receptor (beta chain) comes out of a study of shared clonotypes between healthy human individuals. The study's findings and limits: Generally, naive subsets came out with larger estimated richness than memory subsets.

As regards this clone: Its antigen is undetermined.

Profiling relied on immunoSEQ multiplex PCR, and the TCRdb table lists in-frame clones only, not all of them. Altogether some 2,400,000 clones are present, approximately 94% being singletons, with the ten largest covering roughly 0.13%. The TCR originated in a man younger than 30 in good health. Specimen: naive CD4+ T cells sorted from blood. As to subset: CD45RA+ positively selected.

In DNA form, the CDR3 reads TGTGCCAGCAGCCTCAAACAGGGGTCCGACGAGCAGTACTTC. Its translation: CASSLKQGSDEQYF. This chain connects TRBV7-3 to TRBJ2-7; TRBD1 agrees at 7 bases. The CDR3 extends over 14 amino acids. The junction had 9 bases not matched to a gene; V was cut back by 5 bases and J by 5 bases. Germline V CDR1 and CDR2: SGHTA, FQGTGA. The variable domain in full, completed from reference TRBV7-3 and TRBJ2-7, reads GAGVSQTPSNKVTEKGKYVELRCDPISGHTALYWYRQSLGQGPEFLIYFQGTGAADDSGLPNDRFFAVRPEGSVSTLKIQRTERGDSAVYLCASSLKQGSDEQYFGPGTRLTVT.